A single sample gave rise to the 26 T cell receptor beta chains below, sequenced in a study of cytomegalovirus exposure and HLA in healthy donors. Sequencing was performed with immunoSEQ multiplex PCR; in TCRdb, only in-frame clones are kept and a portion is missing. The sample has fewer than 150,000 clones; about 86% are singletons. The sequencing sample was made of PBMCs. Every receptor here comes from a woman aged 18 to 35 in good health and CMV-seropositive.

The V call is TRBV7-6, the J call TRBJ1-3; the match to TRBD1 covers 7 bases. The ends lost 0 bases at V and 2 bases at J; junction bases unmatched: 1. Germline V lookup: CDR1 SGHVS, CDR2 FNYEAQ. The CDR3 loop spans 15 amino acids. The CDR3 coding sequence is TGTGCCAGCAGCTTAGCCGGGACAGCTGGAAACACCATATATTTT. The encoded protein is CASSLAGTAGNTIYF.

This CDR3 is CASSLWGRWNQPQHF. Here the CDR3 DNA reads TGTGCCAGCAGTTTATGGGGGCGTTGGAATCAGCCCCAGCATTTT. The chain is built from TRBV28 and TRBJ1-5, with D perhaps TRBD1 (5 bases). The V and J ends lost 0 bases and 4 bases respectively, with 10 bases between them. CDR1 and CDR2 from the germline V gene are MDHEN and SYDVKM. This CDR3 contains 15 residues.

The chain has TRBV28 and TRBJ1-2, with a tentative D call TRBD1 (6 bases). The V gene lost 6 bases and the J gene lost 4 bases, with 15 bases spanning the gap. Germline values: CDR1 MDHEN, CDR2 SYDVKM. The CDR3 spans 14 residues. The CDR3 sequence: CASRPHRELYGYTF. In DNA, the CDR3 is TGTGCCAGCAGGCCCCACAGGGAACTCTATGGCTACACCTTC.

V gene TRBV28 combines with J gene TRBJ2-3; 8 nucleotides match TRBD1. Germline loops: CDR1 MDHEN, CDR2 SYDVKM. J gave up 2 bases and V 5 bases, and 12 bases lay outside the gene matches. This CDR3 is 17 amino acids long. The CDR3 region has the DNA TGTGCCAGCAGTAGCCGGGACAGGTACAGGGTCACAGATACGCAGTATTTT. Translating it yields CASSSRDRYRVTDTQYF. Full variable domain (outside the CDR3, taken from reference TRBV28 and TRBJ2-3): DVKVTQSSRYLVKRTGEKVFLECVQDMDHENMFWYRQDPGLGLRLIYFSYDVKMKEKGDIPEGYSVSREKKERFSLILESASTNQTSMYLCASSSRDRYRVTDTQYFGPGTRLTVL.

For the CDR3, the DNA is TGTGCCAGCAGCTTAACAGGGCCCCAAGAGACCCAGTACTTC. It codes for CASSLTGPQETQYF. This chain joins TRBV7-2 and TRBJ2-5; D might be TRBD1 (6 bases). Trimming cost V 2 bases and J 1 base, with 8 bases left between them. The CDR3 contains 14 residues. Germline V CDR1 and CDR2: SGHTA, FQGNSA.

The CDR3 sequence: CASSIISGGSGYTF. The CDR3 nucleotides are TGTGCCAGTAGTATTATATCAGGGGGAAGTGGCTACACCTTC. The genes are TRBV19 and TRBJ1-2; 7 bases agree with TRBD1. V lost 3 bases to trimming and J lost 7 bases; unmatched junction nucleotides: 8. The CDR3 loop spans 14 amino acids. The germline gives CDR1 LNHDA, CDR2 SQIVND (reference sequence).

The V call is TRBV4-3, the J call TRBJ2-3; TRBD2 matches 7 bases. This CDR3 has 15 residues. Trimming removed 0 bases from V and 5 bases from J; junction bases left unmatched: 5. The germline gives CDR1 LGHNA, CDR2 YSLEER. The CDR3 loop is CASSQDRGVGDTQYF. CDR3 bases: TGCGCCAGCAGCCAAGATCGGGGGGTGGGAGATACGCAGTATTTT.

This chain links TRBV28 with TRBJ2-1, with 12 bases identical to TRBD2. Per the germline V gene, CDR1 is MDHEN and CDR2 is SYDVKM. This CDR3 has 16 residues. J lost 4 bases, V lost 5 bases, and 6 bases had no gene match. The CDR3 sequence: CASSPSSGRGYNEQFF. CDR3 sequence (DNA): TGTGCCAGCAGTCCATCTAGCGGGAGGGGGTACAATGAGCAGTTCTTC. Combining the CDR3 with reference TRBV28 and TRBJ2-1 gives the whole variable domain DVKVTQSSRYLVKRTGEKVFLECVQDMDHENMFWYRQDPGLGLRLIYFSYDVKMKEKGDIPEGYSVSREKKERFSLILESASTNQTSMYLCASSPSSGRGYNEQFFGPGTRLTVL.

This clone was detected only once. The CDR3 loop reads CASTEDRASYGYTF. As DNA, the CDR3 is TGTGCCAGTACCGAAGACAGGGCAAGCTATGGCTACACCTTC. The genes are TRBV19 and TRBJ1-2, with TRBD1 identical over 7 bases. Germline V gene lookup returns CDR1 LNHDA and CDR2 SQIVND (reference sequence). After removal of 7 bases from V and 4 bases from J, the junction contained 9 bases not matched to a gene. The CDR3 loop spans 14 amino acids.

This chain joins TRBV4-3 and TRBJ2-3, with a possible D match to TRBD2 (5 bases). The CDR3 contains 16 residues. Trimming cost V 4 bases and J 0 bases, with 14 bases left between them. In germline, CDR1 is LGHNA, CDR2 YSLEER. CDR3 DNA: TGCGCCAGCAGCCTGGAGGCACACGTTAGCACAGATACGCAGTATTTT. This codes for CASSLEAHVSTDTQYF.

The J gene is TRBJ1-6, the V gene TRBV2; D gene ambiguous. The germline V and J ends were trimmed by 11 bases and 0 bases, with 11 bases remaining between them. The CDR3 is 14 residues long. Germline assignment: CDR1 SNHLY and CDR2 FYNNEI. CDR3 DNA: TGTGCCGCGGGAGGTAGCTCCTATAATTCACCCCTCCACTTT. The encoded protein is CAAGGSSYNSPLHF.

The gene calls are TRBV7-9 and TRBJ2-3; no reliable D call. Germline V gives CDR1 SEHNR, CDR2 FQNEAQ (reference sequence). The CDR3 length is 15 residues. V dropped 0 bases and J dropped 1 base, with 8 bases sitting between them. CDR3 region: CASSLALPGTDTQYF. CDR3 coding DNA: TGTGCCAGCAGCTTAGCGCTCCCAGGCACAGATACGCAGTATTTT.

The rearrangement joins TRBV27 to TRBJ2-7; 8 bases agree with TRBD1. The CDR3 has 16 amino acids. Germline values: CDR1 MNHEY, CDR2 SMNVEV (reference sequence). V trimming: 5 bases; J trimming: 0 bases; junction bases outside the gene matches: 9. The CDR3 DNA reads TGTGCCAGCAGTGCCAGGACAGGGCTTAGCTCCTACGAGCAGTACTTC. The encoded protein is CASSARTGLSSYEQYF.

The genes are TRBV6-5 and TRBJ2-1; a weak D match, TRBD1 (5 bases). Per germline, CDR1 MNHEY and CDR2 SVGAGI. CDR3 length: 15 residues. V lost 6 bases, J lost 4 bases, and 16 bases lay in between. The CDR3 sequence is CASREQGSRYNEQFF. CDR3 DNA sequence: TGTGCCAGCAGGGAGCAGGGCTCTCGGTACAATGAGCAGTTCTTC.

The V and J genes are TRBV7-3 and TRBJ1-2, with TRBD1 identical over 8 bases. This CDR3 contains 13 residues. Per the germline V gene, CDR1 is SGHTA and CDR2 is FQGTGA. Losses at the gene ends were 3 bases for V and 6 bases for J; bases not matched to a gene: 3. The CDR3 bases are TGTGCCAGCAGCTTTACGGACAGGGATGGCTACACCTTC. This translates into CASSFTDRDGYTF.

The gene calls are TRBV19 and TRBJ2-2; D might be TRBD2 (5 bases). Trimming took off 3 bases at V and 0 bases at J, with 8 bases between the two ends. CDR1 LNHDA and CDR2 SQIVND come from the germline V gene (reference sequence). The CDR3 has 15 amino acids. The CDR3 region has the DNA TGTGCCAGTAGTATCTCCGGGGCGAACACCGGGGAGCTGTTTTTT. This translates into CASSISGANTGELFF.

The CDR3, as DNA: TGTGCCAGCAGCCTTAGCAGGGGGGCCGGCAATCAGCCCCAGCATTTT. Protein product: CASSLSRGAGNQPQHF. V usage is TRBV7-9 and J usage is TRBJ1-5; TRBD1 aligns across 7 bases. Germline V lookup: CDR1 SEHNR, CDR2 FQNEAQ (reference sequence). The CDR3 is 16 amino acids. V gave up 5 bases and J gave up 2 bases; unmatched junction bases: 9.

V gene TRBV7-9 combines with J gene TRBJ1-3; possible D gene TRBD1, 5 bases. Germline V gene data show CDR1 as SEHNR and CDR2 as FQNEAQ (reference sequence). The V and J ends lost 3 bases and 0 bases respectively, with 9 bases between them. This CDR3 has 15 residues. In nucleotides, the CDR3 is TGTGCCAGCAGCTTGTGGCAGGGCTCTGGAAACACCATATATTTT. Amino acids: CASSLWQGSGNTIYF. Full variable domain (rest looked up from reference TRBV7-9 and TRBJ1-3): DTGVSQNPRHKITKRGQNVTFRCDPISEHNRLYWYRQTLGQGPEFLTYFQNEAQLEKSRLLSDRFSAERPKGSFSTLEIQRTEQGDSAMYLCASSLWQGSGNTIYFGEGSWLTVV.

The chain uses TRBV5-1 and TRBJ2-7; D may be TRBD1 (6 bases). The length of the CDR3 is 14 residues. The V end lost 0 bases, the J end lost 6 bases, and 13 bases lay between the germline ends. Per germline, CDR1 SGHRS and CDR2 YFSETQ. CDR3 nucleotides: TGCGCCAGCAGCTTGGTGGGGGCCCCCTCCGAGCAGTACTTC. This codes for CASSLVGAPSEQYF.

The rearrangement joins TRBV18 to TRBJ2-3; no clear D gene. CDR1 and CDR2 from the germline V gene are KGHSH and LQKENI. The CDR3 runs 13 residues. Trimming left V 5 bases short and J 1 base short, with 7 bases between. The CDR3 loop reads CASSSPRTDTQYF. In DNA form, the CDR3 reads TGTGCCAGCTCATCTCCCCGCACAGATACGCAGTATTTT.

The chain is built from TRBV5-1 and TRBJ2-1; a weak D match, TRBD2 (6 bases). From germline, CDR1 is SGHRS and CDR2 YFSETQ. CDR3 length: 16 residues. V gave up 5 bases and J gave up 5 bases, with 20 bases separating them. As DNA, the CDR3 is TGCGCCAGCAGTCCTCAGAGACTAGGACAAAACAATGAGCAGTTCTTC. Translated: CASSPQRLGQNNEQFF. The full variable domain, its missing parts supplied by reference TRBV5-1 and TRBJ2-1, is KAGVTQTPRYLIKTRGQQVTLSCSPISGHRSVSWYQQTPGQGLQFLFEYFSETQRNKGNFPGRFSGRQFSNSRSEMNVSTLELGDSALYLCASSPQRLGQNNEQFFGPGTRLTVL.

This rearrangement joins TRBV5-1 to TRBJ2-7; maybe TRBD2 (7 bases). Trimming took 4 bases from V and 5 from J, leaving 16 bases between them. There are 14 residues in the CDR3. CDR1 and CDR2 from the germline V gene are SGHRS and YFSETQ. The CDR3 DNA reads as TGCGCCAGCAGCGGCGGGGGCGCGGGGAACGAGCAGTACTTC. This gives the protein CASSGGGAGNEQYF.

The chain joins TRBV6-5 to TRBJ2-7; 8 bases align to TRBD2. The trim removed 0 bases at V and 5 bases at J, leaving 6 bases unmatched. The CDR3 is made up of 15 amino acids. Germline assignment: CDR1 MNHEY and CDR2 SVGAGI. CDR3 sequence: CASSYSGTSPHEQYF. In DNA form, the CDR3 reads TGTGCCAGCAGTTACTCCGGGACTAGTCCCCACGAGCAGTACTTC.

This chain joins TRBV28 and TRBJ2-7, with 7 positions matching TRBD2. The V and J ends lost 6 bases and 4 bases, in that order; junction bases with no gene match: 9. This CDR3 is 14 amino acids long. Germline lookup yields CDR1 MDHEN and CDR2 SYDVKM. CDR3 residues: CASRAGGSIYEQYF. In nucleotides, the CDR3 is TGTGCCAGCAGAGCCGGCGGGAGTATATACGAGCAGTACTTC.

This rearrangement joins TRBV18 to TRBJ1-1, with D perhaps TRBD1 (5 bases). Trimming pared 0 bases from V and 1 base from J, leaving 12 bases between. The CDR3 totals 16 residues. The V gene's germline CDR1 is KGHSH and CDR2 LQKENI. The CDR3 sequence is CASSPPPGRANTEAFF. In DNA form, the CDR3 reads TGTGCCAGCTCACCACCCCCGGGCAGGGCGAACACTGAAGCTTTCTTT.

V usage is TRBV15 and J usage is TRBJ1-1; D gene ambiguous. V shed 0 bases and J shed 11 bases, with 13 bases lying between them. Germline assignment: CDR1 LNHNV and CDR2 YYDKDF (reference sequence). This CDR3 is built from 13 residues. DNA of the CDR3: TGTGCCACCAGCAGAGATTTCGGGTTTTCGGCTTTCTTT. Its protein product is CATSRDFGFSAFF.